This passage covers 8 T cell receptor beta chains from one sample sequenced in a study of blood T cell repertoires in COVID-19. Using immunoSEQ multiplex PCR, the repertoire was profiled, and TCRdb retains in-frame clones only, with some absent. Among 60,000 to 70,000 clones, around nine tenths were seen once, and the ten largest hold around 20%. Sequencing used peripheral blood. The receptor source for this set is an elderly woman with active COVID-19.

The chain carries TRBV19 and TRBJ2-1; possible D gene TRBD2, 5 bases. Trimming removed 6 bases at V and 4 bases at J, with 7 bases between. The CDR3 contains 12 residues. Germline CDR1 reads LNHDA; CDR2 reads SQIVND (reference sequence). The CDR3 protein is CASRSGYNEQFF. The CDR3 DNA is TGTGCCAGTAGATCGGGGTACAATGAGCAGTTCTTC.

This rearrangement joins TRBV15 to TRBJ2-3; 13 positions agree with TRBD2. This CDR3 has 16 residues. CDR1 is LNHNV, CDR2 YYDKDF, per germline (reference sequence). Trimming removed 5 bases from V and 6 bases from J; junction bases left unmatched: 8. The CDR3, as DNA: TGTGCCACCAGCGTGCAACTAGCGGGGGGGCGTGATACGCAGTATTTT. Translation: CATSVQLAGGRDTQYF.

The CDR3 region has the DNA TGTGCCAGCAGCCCCGGGACAGGGACCCTCTACGAGCAGTACTTC. Protein product: CASSPGTGTLYEQYF. The chain couples TRBV7-9 to TRBJ2-7; 9 bases line up with TRBD1. Germline assignment: CDR1 SEHNR and CDR2 FQNEAQ (reference sequence). Trimming at V came to 5 bases and at J to 3 bases, leaving 8 bases not matched to a gene. The length of the CDR3 is 15 residues.

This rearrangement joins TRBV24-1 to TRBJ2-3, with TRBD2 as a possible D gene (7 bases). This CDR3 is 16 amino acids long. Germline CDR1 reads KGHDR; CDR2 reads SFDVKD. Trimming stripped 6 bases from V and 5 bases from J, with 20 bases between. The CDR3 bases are TGTGCCACCAGTCCCGGAGGGGGGGGCGCACAAGATACGCAGTATTTT. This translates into CATSPGGGGAQDTQYF.

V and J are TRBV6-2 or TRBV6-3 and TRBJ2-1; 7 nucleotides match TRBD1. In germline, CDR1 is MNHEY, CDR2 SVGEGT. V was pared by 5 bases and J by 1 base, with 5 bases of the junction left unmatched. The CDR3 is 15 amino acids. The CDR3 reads CASSRGQPSYNEQFF. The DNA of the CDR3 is TGTGCCAGCAGTAGGGGACAGCCTTCCTACAATGAGCAGTTCTTC.

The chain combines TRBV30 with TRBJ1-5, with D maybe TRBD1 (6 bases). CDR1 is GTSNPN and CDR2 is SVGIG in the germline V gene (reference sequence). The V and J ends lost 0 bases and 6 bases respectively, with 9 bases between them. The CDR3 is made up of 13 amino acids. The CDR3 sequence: CAWSVRGGQPQHF. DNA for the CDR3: TGTGCCTGGAGTGTACGAGGGGGTCAGCCCCAGCATTTT. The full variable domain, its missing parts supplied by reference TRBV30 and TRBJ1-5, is SQTIHQWPATLVQPVGSPLSLECTVEGTSNPNLYWYRQAAGRGLQLLFYSVGIGQISSEVPQNLSASRPQDRQFILSSKKLLLSDSGFYLCAWSVRGGQPQHFGDGTRLSIL.

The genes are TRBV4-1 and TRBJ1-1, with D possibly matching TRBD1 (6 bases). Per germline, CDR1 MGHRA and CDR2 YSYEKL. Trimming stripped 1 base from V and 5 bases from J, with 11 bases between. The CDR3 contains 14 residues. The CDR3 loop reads CASSQAGAGTEAFF. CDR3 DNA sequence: TGCGCCAGCAGCCAAGCAGGGGCCGGTACTGAAGCTTTCTTT.

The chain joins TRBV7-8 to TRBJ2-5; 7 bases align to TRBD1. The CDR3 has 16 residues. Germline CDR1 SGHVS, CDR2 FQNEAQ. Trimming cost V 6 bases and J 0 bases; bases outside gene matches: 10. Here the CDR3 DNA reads TGTGCCAGCAGTTCCACCGGGACAGCGTACCAAGAGACCCAGTACTTC. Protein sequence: CASSSTGTAYQETQYF.